These 2 T cell receptor beta chains share one sample of origin, sequenced in a study of T cell responses to AZD1222 COVID-19 vaccine. Clones were read by immunoSEQ multiplex PCR, and TCRdb kept only the in-frame ones, dropping some. The sample records approximately 200,000 clones, approximately 94% being singletons. The sequences come from peripheral blood, collected 28 days after the second AZD1222 dose. All receptors derive from an adult who received the AZD1222 COVID-19 vaccine.

The chain carries TRBV11-3 and TRBJ2-3; 7 bases align to TRBD2. This CDR3 comprises 16 residues. Per germline, CDR1 SGHNT and CDR2 YENEEA. Trimming cost V 3 bases and J 0 bases; bases outside gene matches: 6. In nucleotides, the CDR3 is TGTGCCAGCAGCTTGGGCAGCGGGGCGAGCACAGATACGCAGTATTTT. Translating it yields CASSLGSGASTDTQYF.

This clone has more than one count but fewer than ten. CDR3 loop: CASSLFIGNEKLFF. CDR3 coding DNA: TGTGCCAGCAGTTTATTTATAGGGAATGAAAAACTGTTTTTT. The chain links TRBV27 to TRBJ1-4, with unresolved D. The V and J ends lost 1 base and 5 bases respectively, with 8 bases between them. The V gene's germline CDR1 is MNHEY and CDR2 SMNVEV (reference sequence). The length of the CDR3 is 14 residues.